Sequencing of this TCR beta chain was carried out in a study of blood T cell repertoires in COVID-19. At the level of the study: Both acute and convalescent COVID-19 samples were obtained from the United States, Italy and Spain. Sources were T cells, B-cell-depleted T cells, or PBMCs; the material itself was cDNA or gDNA.

Under the authors' procedure: Cell counts per sample came from amplifying reference gene primers. Sequencing was performed with immunoSEQ multiplex PCR; in TCRdb, only in-frame clones are kept and a portion is missing. V, J and clone size are taken as reported in that table, and D and trimming were inferred from the DNA itself. The data contain approximately 210,000 clones, 84% of them seen just once; the ten biggest clones take up 7.6%. The CDR3 has 17 amino acids. CDR1 and CDR2 from the germline V gene are LNHDA and SQIVND (reference sequence). Trimming took 1 base from V and 4 from J; bases not matched to a gene: 11.

This TCR was sampled from a woman aged 50 to 65 with active or convalescent COVID-19. This chain connects TRBV19 to TRBJ2-3; 7 bases line up with TRBD2. Sequenced sample: peripheral blood. CDR3 loop: CASSIGEGTGVPDTQYF. The CDR3 DNA reads as TGTGCCAGTAGTATAGGGGAGGGGACCGGGGTCCCAGATACGCAGTATTTT.